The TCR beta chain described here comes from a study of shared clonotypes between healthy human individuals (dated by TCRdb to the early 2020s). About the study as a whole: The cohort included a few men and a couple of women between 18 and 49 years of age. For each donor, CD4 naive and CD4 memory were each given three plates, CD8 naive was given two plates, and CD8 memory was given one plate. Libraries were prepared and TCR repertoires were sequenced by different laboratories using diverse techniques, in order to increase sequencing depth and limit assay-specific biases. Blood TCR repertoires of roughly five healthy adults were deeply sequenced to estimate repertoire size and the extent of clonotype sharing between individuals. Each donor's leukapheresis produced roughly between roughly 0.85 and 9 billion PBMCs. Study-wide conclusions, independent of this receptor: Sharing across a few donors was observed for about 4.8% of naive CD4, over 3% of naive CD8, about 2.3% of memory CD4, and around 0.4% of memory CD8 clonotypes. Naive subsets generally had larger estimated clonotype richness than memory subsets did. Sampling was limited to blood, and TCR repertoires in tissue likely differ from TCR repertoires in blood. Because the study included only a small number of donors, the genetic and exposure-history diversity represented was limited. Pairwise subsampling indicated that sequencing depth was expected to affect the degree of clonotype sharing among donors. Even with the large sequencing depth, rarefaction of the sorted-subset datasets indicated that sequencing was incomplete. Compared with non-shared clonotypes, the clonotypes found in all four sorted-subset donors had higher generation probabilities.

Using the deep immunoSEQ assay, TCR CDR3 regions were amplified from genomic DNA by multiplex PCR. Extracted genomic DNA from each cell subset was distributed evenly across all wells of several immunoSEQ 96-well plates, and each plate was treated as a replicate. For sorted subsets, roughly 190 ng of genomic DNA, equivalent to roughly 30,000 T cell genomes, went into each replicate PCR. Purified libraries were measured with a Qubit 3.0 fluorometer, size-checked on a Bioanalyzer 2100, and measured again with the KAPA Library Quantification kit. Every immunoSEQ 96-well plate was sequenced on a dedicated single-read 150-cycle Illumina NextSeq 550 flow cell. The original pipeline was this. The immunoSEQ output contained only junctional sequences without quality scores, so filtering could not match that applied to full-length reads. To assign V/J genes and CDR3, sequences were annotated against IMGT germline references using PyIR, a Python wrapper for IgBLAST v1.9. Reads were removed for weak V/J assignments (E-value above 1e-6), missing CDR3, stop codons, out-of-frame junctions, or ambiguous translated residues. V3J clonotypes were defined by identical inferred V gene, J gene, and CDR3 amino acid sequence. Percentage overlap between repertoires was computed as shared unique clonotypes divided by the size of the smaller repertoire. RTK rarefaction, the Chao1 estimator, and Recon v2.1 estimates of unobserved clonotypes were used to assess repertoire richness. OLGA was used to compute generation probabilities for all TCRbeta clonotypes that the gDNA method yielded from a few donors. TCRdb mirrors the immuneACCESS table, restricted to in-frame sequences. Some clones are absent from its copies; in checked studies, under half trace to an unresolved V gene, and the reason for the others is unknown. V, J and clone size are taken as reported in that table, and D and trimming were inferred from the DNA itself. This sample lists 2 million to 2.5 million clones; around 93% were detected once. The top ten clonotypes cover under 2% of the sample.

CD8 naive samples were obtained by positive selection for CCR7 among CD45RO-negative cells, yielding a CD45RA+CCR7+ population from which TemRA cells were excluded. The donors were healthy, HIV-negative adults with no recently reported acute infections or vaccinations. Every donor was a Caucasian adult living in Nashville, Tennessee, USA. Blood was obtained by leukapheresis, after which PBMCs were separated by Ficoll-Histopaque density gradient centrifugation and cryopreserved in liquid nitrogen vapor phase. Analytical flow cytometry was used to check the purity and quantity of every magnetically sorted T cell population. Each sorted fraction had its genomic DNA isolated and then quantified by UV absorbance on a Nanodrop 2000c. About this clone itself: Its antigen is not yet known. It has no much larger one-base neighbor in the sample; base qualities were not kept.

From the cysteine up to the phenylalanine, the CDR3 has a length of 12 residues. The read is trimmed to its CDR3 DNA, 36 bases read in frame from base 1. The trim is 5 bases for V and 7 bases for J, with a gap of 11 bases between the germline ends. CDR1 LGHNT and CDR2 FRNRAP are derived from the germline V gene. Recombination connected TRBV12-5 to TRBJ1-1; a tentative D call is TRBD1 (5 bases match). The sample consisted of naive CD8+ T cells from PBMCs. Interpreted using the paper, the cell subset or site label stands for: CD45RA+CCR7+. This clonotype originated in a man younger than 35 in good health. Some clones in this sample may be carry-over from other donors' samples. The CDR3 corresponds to CASGSPQGEAFF. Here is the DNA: TGTGCTAGTGGTAGTCCCCAGGGTGAAGCTTTCTTT. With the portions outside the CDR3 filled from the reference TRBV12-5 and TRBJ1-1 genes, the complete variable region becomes DARVTQTPRHKVTEMGQEVTMRCQPILGHNTVFWYRQTMMQGLELLAYFRNRAPLDDSGMPKDRFSAEMPDATLATLKIQPSEPRDSAVYFCASGSPQGEAFFGQGTRLTVV.